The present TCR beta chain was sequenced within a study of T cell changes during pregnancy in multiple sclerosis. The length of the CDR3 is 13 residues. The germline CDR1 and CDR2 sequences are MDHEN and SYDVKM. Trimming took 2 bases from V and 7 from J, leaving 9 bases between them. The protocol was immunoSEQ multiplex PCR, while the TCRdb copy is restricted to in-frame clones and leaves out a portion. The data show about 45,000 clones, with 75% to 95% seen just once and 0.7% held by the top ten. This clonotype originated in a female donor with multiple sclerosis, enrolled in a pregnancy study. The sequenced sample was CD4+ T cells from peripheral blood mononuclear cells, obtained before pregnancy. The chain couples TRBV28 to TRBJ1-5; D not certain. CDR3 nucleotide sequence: TGTGCCAGCAGTTTACCCGGGTCCCAGCCCCAGCATTTT. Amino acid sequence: CASSLPGSQPQHF.